These T cell receptor beta chains were read from a single sample in a study of blood T cell repertoires in COVID-19. Sequenced by immunoSEQ multiplex PCR; TCRdb stores in-frame clones only, minus some. The sample has 150,000 or so clones; over 60% are singletons. The specimen was peripheral blood. The receptors here all came from an elderly woman with active or convalescent COVID-19. CDR3s include the opening cysteine and the closing phenylalanine or tryptophan. D genes are given only for firm matches. Where a row states a size, it is once, few, many or the class of an expanded clone; other rows omit it.

d_gene: TRBD1
v_gene: TRBV5-6
abundance: few
j_gene: TRBJ1-2
CDR3aa: CASSSKQGYSGYTF
CDR3nt: TGTGCCAGCAGCTCTAAACAGGGGTATAGTGGCTACACCTTC

d_gene: NA
v_gene: TRBV7-2
abundance: few
j_gene: TRBJ1-6
CDR3aa: CASSLEGLHNSPLHF
CDR3nt: TGTGCCAGCAGCTTAGAGGGGCTTCATAATTCACCCCTCCACTTT

d_gene: TRBD1
v_gene: TRBV2
abundance: NA
j_gene: TRBJ1-4
CDR3aa: CASNRGANEKLFF
CDR3nt: TGTGCCAGCAACAGGGGGGCTAATGAAAAACTGTTTTTT

d_gene: NA
v_gene: TRBV19
abundance: NA
j_gene: TRBJ1-1
CDR3aa: CAGTGRCFTEAFF
CDR3nt: TGTGCCGGTACAGGGCGTTGTTTCACTGAAGCTTTCTTT

d_gene: NA
v_gene: TRBV28
abundance: NA
j_gene: TRBJ2-3
CDR3aa: CASSLTGFAIDDGTQYF
CDR3nt: TGTGCCAGCAGTTTGACAGGCTTTGCGATCGACGACGGTACGCAGTATTTT

d_gene: NA
v_gene: TRBV6-5
abundance: once
j_gene: TRBJ1-5
CDR3aa: CASSRDTSNQPQHF
CDR3nt: TGTGCCAGCAGTCGAGACACTAGCAATCAGCCCCAGCATTTT

d_gene: NA
v_gene: TRBV5-1
abundance: few
j_gene: TRBJ2-7
CDR3aa: CASSFRTDYEQYF
CDR3nt: TGCGCCAGCAGCTTTCGGACAGACTACGAGCAGTACTTC

d_gene: TRBD1
v_gene: TRBV30
abundance: NA
j_gene: TRBJ2-1
CDR3aa: CAWSRDRRYNEQFF
CDR3nt: TGTGCCTGGAGTAGGGACAGGCGGTACAATGAGCAGTTCTTC

d_gene: NA
v_gene: TRBV5-1
abundance: NA
j_gene: TRBJ2-7
CDR3aa: CASSLEPGHSSYEQYF
CDR3nt: TGCGCCAGCAGCTTGGAACCGGGACACTCTTCCTACGAGCAGTACTTC

d_gene: TRBD2
v_gene: TRBV3-1/TRBV3-2
abundance: NA
j_gene: TRBJ2-3
CDR3aa: CASRKRGGGADTQYF
CDR3nt: TGTGCCAGCAGAAAGCGGGGGGGCGGGGCAGATACGCAGTATTTT

d_gene: TRBD1
v_gene: TRBV28
abundance: NA
j_gene: TRBJ2-1
CDR3aa: CASSEGTGLSYNEQFF
CDR3nt: TGTGCCAGCAGCGAAGGGACAGGGTTGTCGTACAATGAGCAGTTCTTC

d_gene: TRBD2
v_gene: TRBV5-1
abundance: NA
j_gene: TRBJ2-7
CDR3aa: CASSFLPASGGSLEQYF
CDR3nt: TGCGCCAGCAGCTTTCTACCCGCTAGCGGGGGAAGTCTCGAGCAGTACTTC

d_gene: NA
v_gene: TRBV28
abundance: NA
j_gene: TRBJ1-2
CDR3aa: CASSLPQQVNYGYTF
CDR3nt: TGTGCCAGCAGTTTACCTCAGCAGGTTAACTATGGCTACACCTTC

d_gene: TRBD1
v_gene: TRBV5-1
abundance: NA
j_gene: TRBJ2-6
CDR3aa: CASVQGARGANVLTF
CDR3nt: TGCGCCAGTGTTCAGGGGGCGCGAGGGGCCAACGTCCTGACTTTC

d_gene: TRBD1
v_gene: TRBV10-3
abundance: NA
j_gene: TRBJ2-4
CDR3aa: CAISDWGDRGQDIQYF
CDR3nt: TGTGCCATCAGTGACTGGGGGGACAGGGGGCAGGACATTCAGTACTTC